The entry below gives a single T cell receptor (beta chain) sequence along with its context. Assay: immunoSEQ multiplex PCR; the TCRdb copy retains only in-frame clones and omits some. The data show roughly 4,000 clones, 79% seen once. This CDR3 contains 14 residues. Germline V gene data show CDR1 as SEHNR and CDR2 as FQNEAQ (reference sequence). V gave up 8 bases and J gave up 5 bases, with 15 bases separating them. These data originate in a study of somatic mutations in cytotoxic T cells in rheumatoid arthritis. Whole-study context: Sorting by flow gave nearly 100% purity for some V beta antibody-stained T-cell populations, including V beta1+ cells sequenced for TCRB.

The sequencing input was CD8+ T cells sorted from blood. The TCR was taken from an adult with rheumatoid arthritis. The chain uses TRBV7-9 and TRBJ2-2, with no clear D. The CDR3 loop is CASPGPSGTGELFF. CDR3 sequence (DNA): TGTGCCAGCCCCGGGCCCTCAGGAACCGGGGAGCTGTTTTTT.